The 4 T cell receptor beta chains presented below share a single source sample, sequenced in a study of shared clonotypes between healthy human individuals (TCRdb year 2020). CD8 naive samples were obtained by positive selection for CCR7 among CD45RO-negative cells, yielding a CD45RA+CCR7+ population from which TemRA cells were excluded. The method behind the library was the immunoSEQ multiplex PCR assay. The table comes from immuneACCESS by way of TCRdb, which keeps in-frame sequences with V and J called. Part of the clones is missing from these tables; in studies checked, under half for an unresolved V gene and the rest for unknown reasons. The sample yields around 1.9 million clones; 85% to 95% were counted once. Together, the top ten hold more than 1.5% of the sample. Sequencing used naive CD8+ T cells from PBMCs. The cell subset or site label, as the study defines it: CD45RA+CCR7+. The receptors shown here come from a man aged 18 to 30 in good health. Some clones in this sample may be carry-over from other donors' samples.

The DNA for the CDR3 is TGTGCCAGCAGCCTGGGAGGTCCTTCGGGAGCTTTCTTT. Translation: CASSLGGPSGAFF. V gene TRBV11-2 combines with J gene TRBJ1-1; the D is unclear. CDR3 size: 13 residues. CDR1 is SGHAT, CDR2 FQNNGV, per germline. The V and J ends lost 5 bases and 10 bases respectively, with 17 bases between them.

In the case of this clone: This sample includes further DNA sequences coding for the same CDR3. V is TRBV7-9 and J is TRBJ1-1; no clear D gene. CDR3 length equals 12 residues. With 3 bases removed from V and 2 bases from J, the gap between germline ends came to 4 bases. Germline CDR1 is SEHNR and CDR2 is FQNEAQ (reference sequence). The CDR3: CASSFSNTEAFF. The CDR3 DNA follows: TGTGCCAGCAGCTTCTCAAACACTGAAGCTTTCTTT.

The gene calls are TRBV10-3 and TRBJ2-3; 14 positions agree with TRBD2. The CDR3 contains 20 residues. V lost 4 bases and J lost 3; bases outside the gene matches: 15. Germline-derived CDR1 and CDR2 are ENHRY and SYGVKD. CDR3 bases: TGTGCCATCAGTGGGGGACTAGCGGGAGCGGTTGGAGAGCGAACAGATACGCAGTATTTT. Amino acid sequence: CAISGGLAGAVGERTDTQYF.

CDR3 sequence: CASSPLRWAQETQYF. The DNA of the CDR3 is TGTGCCAGCAGTCCTTTAAGGTGGGCCCAAGAGACCCAGTACTTC. This sequence joins TRBV6-5 and TRBJ2-5; D gene ambiguous. Trimming shortened V by 5 bases and J by 1 base, and 14 bases separated the two germline ends. CDR3 length: 15 amino acids. The germline V gene encodes CDR1 MNHEY and CDR2 SVGAGI.